The 8 T cell receptor beta chains presented below share a single source sample, sequenced in a study of blood T cell repertoires in COVID-19. Only in-frame clones appear in the TCRdb table, and some are missing; sequencing was by immunoSEQ multiplex PCR. The table has roughly 230,000 clones, roughly 84% seen once; the top ten hold 5.5% to 8.5%. Sequencing was carried out using PBMCs or T cells enriched from blood (not recorded which). The receptors derive from a man aged 25-45 years in a cohort exposed to, infected with or recovered from COVID-19 (not recorded which).

The V gene is TRBV6-5, the J gene TRBJ1-1, with D perhaps TRBD1 (6 bases). Trimming stripped 3 bases from V and 1 base from J, with 15 bases between. The germline CDR1 and CDR2 sequences are MNHEY and SVGAGI. The CDR3 extends over 16 amino acids. The CDR3 sequence is CASSYKVAGANTEAFF. The DNA for the CDR3 is TGTGCCAGCAGTTATAAGGTAGCGGGGGCGAACACTGAAGCTTTCTTT.

The chain joins TRBV9 to TRBJ1-2; 8 positions agree with TRBD1. Germline V gene data show CDR1 as SGDLS and CDR2 as YYNGEE. The CDR3 runs 14 residues. Germline trimming cut 4 bases from V and 2 bases from J; bases unmatched to any gene: 4. The CDR3 loop reads CASSPDRANYGYTF. The CDR3 coding sequence is TGTGCCAGCAGCCCGGACAGGGCCAACTATGGCTACACCTTC.

The V gene is TRBV19, the J gene TRBJ1-3; D is ambiguous. The germline gives CDR1 LNHDA, CDR2 SQIVND (reference sequence). This CDR3 spans 17 amino acids. V lost 3 bases and J 3 bases, leaving 18 bases between the germline ends. The CDR3 here is CASSIDFRGYSGNTIYF. The CDR3 DNA is TGTGCCAGTAGTATTGATTTTCGGGGTTACAGTGGAAACACCATATATTTT.

The rearrangement uses TRBV7-9 and TRBJ2-1; 10 nucleotides match TRBD2. The CDR3 contains 18 residues. V shed 2 bases and J 7 bases; nucleotides not matched to a gene: 14. Germline-derived CDR1 and CDR2 are SEHNR and FQNEAQ (reference sequence). The CDR3 region is CASSLFSSGRAVGNEQFF. CDR3 in DNA: TGTGCCAGCAGCTTATTTTCCAGCGGGAGGGCCGTTGGAAATGAGCAGTTCTTC. The variable domain in full, with the rest retrieved from reference TRBV7-9 and TRBJ2-1, is DTGVSQNPRHKITKRGQNVTFRCDPISEHNRLYWYRQTLGQGPEFLTYFQNEAQLEKSRLLSDRFSAERPKGSFSTLEIQRTEQGDSAMYLCASSLFSSGRAVGNEQFFGPGTRLTVL.

The V call is TRBV24-1, the J call TRBJ2-3, with D unclear. V was shortened by 3 bases and J by 1 base, with 16 bases between the two germline ends. The CDR3 consists of 17 residues. Germline assignment: CDR1 KGHDR and CDR2 SFDVKD. Written as DNA, the CDR3 is TGTGCCACCAGTGATCCCCCCTGGGCCGAGCGCACAGATACGCAGTATTTT. It yields the protein CATSDPPWAERTDTQYF.

As to this clone: The junction departs from germline at one end; a sequencing error may be responsible. This CDR3 reads CASSHPSGRLHF. The CDR3, as DNA: TGTGCCAGCTCACATCCCAGCGGGAGGCTTCACTTC. This rearrangement joins TRBV18 to TRBJ2-7, with 9 positions matching TRBD2. Germline-derived CDR1 and CDR2 are KGHSH and LQKENI. The CDR3 covers 12 residues. Full variable domain (remainder filled in from reference TRBV18 and TRBJ2-7): NAGVMQNPRHLVRRRGQEARLRCSPMKGHSHVYWYRQLPEEGLKFMVYLQKENIIDESGMPKERFSAEFPKEGPSILRIQQVVRGDSAAYFCASSHPSGRLHFGPGTRLTVT.

This chain joins TRBV19 and TRBJ1-6; 7 positions match TRBD1. Germline V gene lookup returns CDR1 LNHDA and CDR2 SQIVND (reference sequence). The CDR3 extends over 15 amino acids. J was trimmed by 9 bases and V by 7 bases; bases with no gene match: 12. This chain's CDR3 is CASMGTELDGSPLHF. The CDR3 region has the DNA TGTGCCAGTATGGGGACAGAATTAGATGGTTCACCCCTCCACTTT.

Here the CDR3 DNA reads TGTGCCAGCAGTTTCTCCCTCGACAGCAGATACACCTTC. Its translation: CASSFSLDSRYTF. The chain is built from TRBV27 and TRBJ1-2; perhaps TRBD1 as D (5 bases). The CDR3 consists of 13 residues. Germline CDR1 MNHEY, CDR2 SMNVEV (reference sequence). V shed 3 bases and J shed 11 bases, with 16 bases lying between them.